This TCR beta chain comes out of a study of vaccination and CD4 T cells after COVID-19. The wider study: The stimulus for the cells was overlapping spike peptides derived from SARS-CoV-2, HCoV-NL63, HCoV-OC43 and HCoV-229E.

Oncomine TCR Beta short-read sequencing was applied to DNA from cultured CD4+ T cells. Genomic DNA was isolated from cultured CD4+ T cells. TCRdb re-called the PCR reads through MiXCR, storing one row per CDR3 protein. The data show 20,000 to 30,000 distinct CDR3 sequences, approximately 50% seen once. CDR3 size: 15 residues. V was clipped by 3 bases and J by 4 bases; unmatched bases: 7. In germline, CDR1 is WNHNN, CDR2 SYGVQD (reference sequence). The study's findings and limits: Median SARS-CoV-2-reactive clonotype numbers went from 21 to 38; this increase was not significant.

Stated treatment: roughly ten-day PBMC culture with coronavirus spike peptide pools or control peptides (ViraFEST assay). It was with 9 to 10 IU/ml IL-2 and roughly 10 ug/ml peptide pools that two million PBMCs per well were cultured. On this clonotype: Its antigen is not known.

This TCR derives from a human donor who received a COVID-19 vaccine. This rearrangement joins TRBV10-1 to TRBJ2-5; 8 bases map to TRBD1. This specimen was CD4+ T cells from blood, cultured in vitro, taken before SARS-CoV-2 vaccination. As DNA, the CDR3 is TGCGCCAGCAGTGACCGGACAGGGTATGGAGAGACCCAGTACTTC. Translation: CASSDRTGYGETQYF.